The present T cell receptor beta chain was sequenced within a study of ipilimumab plus nivolumab after autologous stem cell transplantation. Study in general: Median doses per patient: 5 ipilimumab, about 8 nivolumab.

The CDR3 runs 14 residues. Looked up from germline, CDR1 is MGHRA and CDR2 is YSYEKL. Trimming took off 1 base at V and 0 bases at J, with 5 bases between the two ends. The protocol was immunoSEQ multiplex PCR, while the TCRdb copy is restricted to in-frame clones and leaves out a portion. The sample has tens of thousands of clones, less than 85% seen once. Patients got 3 mg/kg IV nivolumab weeks 1, 4, 7, 10, then biweekly through week 26. Source: PBMCs, taken in a trial of ipilimumab plus nivolumab as post-transplant consolidation. The rearrangement joins TRBV4-1 to TRBJ2-3; no reliable D call. The source is a male donor with diffuse large B-cell lymphoma. The chain's CDR3 is CASSQGISTDTQYF. The CDR3 nucleotides are TGCGCCAGCAGCCAAGGTATAAGCACAGATACGCAGTATTTT.